Below are 32 T cell receptor beta chains sequenced from a single sample in a study of blood T cell repertoires in COVID-19. Sequenced by immunoSEQ multiplex PCR; TCRdb stores in-frame clones only, minus some. This table holds 220,000 or so clones, 70% to 85% found once. Sequenced input: PBMCs or T cells enriched from blood (not recorded which). The receptors originated from a woman in her sixties or seventies who had recovered from COVID-19.

CDR3 DNA sequence: TGTGCCAGCAGCACGGACAGGGGGCAGCCCCAGCATTTT. It encodes CASSTDRGQPQHF. J is TRBJ1-5 and V is TRBV11-2; TRBD1 agrees at 10 bases. The CDR3 runs 13 residues. The germline V gene has CDR1 SGHAT and CDR2 FQNNGV. Unmatched junction bases numbered 2, after V lost 5 bases and J lost 7 bases.

This clone appeared a few times. The J gene is TRBJ1-2, the V gene TRBV2; D not resolved. This CDR3 comprises 17 residues. V lost 1 base and J lost 0, with 15 bases in between. From germline, CDR1 is SNHLY and CDR2 FYNNEI. The CDR3 DNA reads as TGTGCCAGCAGTGAAGGGGGAGGACTTGGGCCTAACTATGGCTACACCTTC. Protein: CASSEGGGLGPNYGYTF.

V usage is TRBV19 and J usage is TRBJ2-3, with TRBD1 matching 8 bases. From germline, CDR1 is LNHDA and CDR2 SQIVND (reference sequence). Germline trimming cut 7 bases from V and 0 bases from J; bases unmatched to any gene: 9. This CDR3 has 16 residues. CDR3 region: CASKRTGISSTDTQYF. The CDR3 nucleotides are TGTGCCAGTAAGAGGACAGGGATCTCTAGCACAGATACGCAGTATTTT.

The gene calls are TRBV19 and TRBJ1-1; D remains unclear. The CDR3 is 13 amino acids. V lost 3 bases and J 0 bases, leaving 5 bases between the germline ends. The germline gives CDR1 LNHDA, CDR2 SQIVND (reference sequence). The CDR3 sequence: CASSMTLNTEAFF. CDR3 DNA: TGTGCCAGTAGTATGACACTGAACACTGAAGCTTTCTTT.

The chain uses TRBV7-6 and TRBJ2-1; 11 bases agree with TRBD2. Germline loops: CDR1 SGHVS, CDR2 FNYEAQ. V gave up 5 bases and J gave up 7 bases; unmatched junction bases: 7. The CDR3 consists of 15 residues. The CDR3 region is CASSILAGGKNEQFF. The CDR3 bases are TGTGCCAGCAGCATTTTAGCGGGAGGGAAGAATGAGCAGTTCTTC. The complete variable domain, with remaining parts taken from reference TRBV7-6 and TRBJ2-1, reads GAGVSQSPRYKVTKRGQDVALRCDPISGHVSLYWYRQALGQGPEFLTYFNYEAQQDKSGLPNDRFSAERPEGSISTLTIQRTEQRDSAMYRCASSILAGGKNEQFFGPGTRLTVL.

This rearrangement joins TRBV11-2 to TRBJ1-2, with D possibly being TRBD1 (6 bases). Germline V gene lookup returns CDR1 SGHAT and CDR2 FQNNGV. V gave up 1 base and J gave up 4 bases, with 10 bases separating them. The CDR3 runs 14 residues. CDR3 amino acids: CASSLVQGAYGYTF. DNA of the CDR3: TGTGCCAGCAGCTTAGTACAGGGAGCCTATGGCTACACCTTC.

The J gene is TRBJ1-2, the V gene TRBV9; 7 nucleotides agree with TRBD1. V gave up 2 bases and J gave up 1 base; unmatched junction bases: 5. The CDR3 loop spans 15 amino acids. The germline CDR1 and CDR2 sequences are SGDLS and YYNGEE. CDR3 loop: CASSVGQRLNYGYTF. DNA for the CDR3: TGTGCCAGCAGCGTGGGACAGAGACTTAACTATGGCTACACCTTC.

V and J are TRBV4-1 and TRBJ2-1, with 7 bases aligning to TRBD2. CDR1 is MGHRA and CDR2 is YSYEKL in the germline V gene. The CDR3 runs to 17 residues. V trimming: 1 base; J trimming: 5 bases; junction bases outside the gene matches: 11. The CDR3 loop reads CASSQVTTGTTNNEQFF. CDR3 nucleotides: TGCGCCAGCAGCCAAGTCACGACCGGGACTACCAACAATGAGCAGTTCTTC.

The chain employs TRBV27 and TRBJ2-7; 7 nucleotides match TRBD1. Germline-derived CDR1 and CDR2 are MNHEY and SMNVEV (reference sequence). Trimming at V came to 8 bases and at J to 2 bases, leaving 6 bases not matched to a gene. The CDR3 is 13 residues long. CDR3 residues: CASGRDSPYEQYF. The CDR3 bases are TGTGCCAGCGGCCGGGACAGCCCCTACGAGCAGTACTTC.

The J gene is TRBJ1-1, the V gene TRBV5-1; TRBD1 is a possible D gene (6 bases). The ends were cut back, 3 bases at V and 5 bases at J, with 17 bases in the middle. The CDR3 consists of 15 residues. The germline gives CDR1 SGHRS, CDR2 YFSETQ. CDR3 in amino acids: CASSSRVTGTTEAFF. The CDR3 DNA reads as TGCGCCAGCAGCTCCAGGGTAACAGGGACGACTGAAGCTTTCTTT.

V gene TRBV5-1 combines with J gene TRBJ2-2; the D gene is possibly TRBD2 (6 bases). The CDR3 covers 13 residues. The V gene's germline CDR1 is SGHRS and CDR2 YFSETQ. Trimming stripped 3 bases from V and 5 bases from J, with 8 bases between. The CDR3 bases are TGCGCCAGCAGCTCGGGGGAGACCGGGGAGCTGTTTTTT. Translated: CASSSGETGELFF.

The V and J genes are TRBV7-2 and TRBJ1-1; possible D gene TRBD1, 6 bases. Deletions cut 5 bases from V and 6 bases from J, with 13 bases between. CDR1 is SGHTA, CDR2 FQGNSA, per germline. This CDR3 comprises 13 residues. The CDR3 is CASSGGGVAEAFF. The CDR3 bases are TGTGCCAGCAGCGGAGGGGGGGTGGCTGAAGCTTTCTTT.

The chain employs TRBV5-1 and TRBJ2-5; 9 positions match TRBD1. V lost 3 bases to trimming and J lost 5 bases; unmatched junction nucleotides: 5. This CDR3 is built from 14 residues. Germline assignment: CDR1 SGHRS and CDR2 YFSETQ. DNA of the CDR3: TGCGCCAGCAGCTCCGACAGGGGGAGGGAGACCCAGTACTTC. Its protein is CASSSDRGRETQYF.

This sequence joins TRBV15 and TRBJ2-3; TRBD1 is a possible D gene (6 bases). Germline V gene sequence: CDR1 LNHNV, CDR2 YYDKDF (reference sequence). Trimming shortened V by 3 bases and J by 2 bases, and 9 bases separated the two germline ends. The CDR3 contains 14 residues. The DNA of the CDR3 is TGTGCCACCAGCAGTGGACAGAACACAGATACGCAGTATTTT. It yields the protein CATSSGQNTDTQYF.

V is TRBV6-5 and J is TRBJ1-2; TRBD1 aligns across 10 bases. In germline, CDR1 is MNHEY, CDR2 SVGAGI. The trim removed 5 bases at V and 6 bases at J, leaving 6 bases unmatched. The CDR3 sequence is 14 residues long. CDR3 region: CASSMTGTGDGYTF. DNA of the CDR3: TGTGCCAGCAGTATGACCGGGACAGGGGATGGCTACACCTTC.

CDR3 loop: CASRRQGARNQPQHF. The CDR3 nucleotides read TGTGCCAGCAGGAGACAGGGGGCCCGGAATCAGCCCCAGCATTTT. The J gene is TRBJ1-5, the V gene TRBV6-5; 10 nucleotides align to TRBD1. The V segment lost 6 bases and the J segment 4 bases; nucleotides outside the gene matches: 6. CDR1 is MNHEY, CDR2 SVGAGI, per germline. CDR3 length: 15 amino acids.

J is TRBJ2-1 and V is TRBV10-3; 11 bases agree with TRBD2. The length of the CDR3 is 14 residues. Germline values: CDR1 ENHRY, CDR2 SYGVKD. With V trimmed by 5 bases and J by 10 bases, 7 bases remained unmatched. DNA for the CDR3: TGTGCCATCAGTCCTAGCGGGAGGATGGAGGAGCAGTTCTTC. Amino acids: CAISPSGRMEEQFF.

The rearrangement links TRBV6-5 to TRBJ2-3, with 7 bases identical to TRBD2. The V gene end was trimmed by 8 bases and the J gene end by 3 bases; junction bases not matched to a gene: 11. This CDR3 is 15 amino acids long. Germline CDR1 is MNHEY and CDR2 is SVGAGI. CDR3 in amino acids: CASGQTSVNTDTQYF. The CDR3 bases are TGTGCCAGCGGACAAACTAGCGTCAATACAGATACGCAGTATTTT.

The gene calls are TRBV19 and TRBJ2-7; 9 bases map to TRBD2. V trimming: 6 bases; J trimming: 4 bases; junction bases outside the gene matches: 10. This CDR3 is 15 amino acids long. In germline, CDR1 is LNHDA, CDR2 SQIVND (reference sequence). Here the CDR3 reads CASRKGVAGDYEQYF. The CDR3 coding sequence is TGTGCCAGTAGGAAGGGAGTAGCGGGGGATTACGAGCAGTACTTC.

The chain is built from TRBV7-2 and TRBJ1-1; 7 positions match TRBD1. This CDR3 is built from 17 residues. J gave up 0 bases and V 2 bases, and 9 bases lay outside the gene matches. The germline gives CDR1 SGHTA, CDR2 FQGNSA. CDR3 in DNA: TGTGCCAGCAGCTTATTTTCAGGGGGGATTATGAACACTGAAGCTTTCTTT. Amino acids: CASSLFSGGIMNTEAFF.

The rearrangement joins TRBV5-1 to TRBJ2-5; 8 nucleotides line up with TRBD1. Germline V gene sequence: CDR1 SGHRS, CDR2 YFSETQ. The CDR3 runs to 14 residues. V lost 3 bases to trimming and J lost 4 bases; unmatched junction nucleotides: 5. CDR3 DNA sequence: TGCGCCAGCAGCTGGAGGACAGGGCTAGAGACCCAGTACTTC. Protein product: CASSWRTGLETQYF.

The chain recombines TRBV28 with TRBJ2-2, with 7 bases lining up with TRBD1. The V gene end was trimmed by 5 bases and the J gene end by 0 bases; junction bases not matched to a gene: 6. CDR1 is MDHEN, CDR2 SYDVKM, per germline. This CDR3 has 16 residues. The CDR3 region has the DNA TGTGCCAGCAGTGTAAACAGGGGCGCGAACACCGGGGAGCTGTTTTTT. Residues: CASSVNRGANTGELFF. Full variable domain (missing parts from reference TRBV28 and TRBJ2-2): DVKVTQSSRYLVKRTGEKVFLECVQDMDHENMFWYRQDPGLGLRLIYFSYDVKMKEKGDIPEGYSVSREKKERFSLILESASTNQTSMYLCASSVNRGANTGELFFGEGSRLTVL.

This chain uses TRBV25-1 with TRBJ1-4, with D perhaps TRBD1 (6 bases). The germline V and J ends were trimmed by 1 base and 7 bases, with 13 bases remaining between them. The CDR3 loop spans 15 amino acids. Germline CDR1 MGHDK, CDR2 SYGVNS. The CDR3 DNA reads as TGTGCCAGCAGTGAATTCCGGGGAGGGGGTGAAAAACTGTTTTTT. It yields the protein CASSEFRGGGEKLFF. Complete variable domain (other parts from reference TRBV25-1 and TRBJ1-4): EADIYQTPRYLVIGTGKKITLECSQTMGHDKMYWYQQDPGMELHLIHYSYGVNSTEKGDLSSESTVSRIRTEHFPLTLESARPSHTSQYLCASSEFRGGGEKLFFGSGTQLSVL.

The chain recombines TRBV6-2 or TRBV6-3 with TRBJ2-7; TRBD2 might be the D (5 bases). The CDR3 extends over 14 amino acids. V lost 0 bases and J lost 6, with 12 bases in between. From germline, CDR1 is MNHEY and CDR2 SVGEGT. The chain's CDR3 is CASSYSTGVGEQYF. The CDR3 DNA sequence: TGTGCCAGCAGTTACTCGACCGGGGTGGGCGAGCAGTACTTC.

The chain carries TRBV4-2 and TRBJ2-3; TRBD1 matches at 9 bases. Trimming took 1 base from V and 5 from J; bases not matched to a gene: 7. Germline lookup yields CDR1 LGHNA and CDR2 YNFKEQ. This CDR3 is built from 16 residues. The CDR3 is CASSQAGQGSGDTQYF. CDR3 nucleotides: TGTGCCAGCAGCCAAGCGGGACAGGGAAGTGGAGATACGCAGTATTTT.

CDR3 loop: CASSFTGRYEQYF. The CDR3 bases are TGTGCCAGCAGCTTCACCGGGAGGTATGAGCAGTACTTC. The gene calls are TRBV5-8 and TRBJ2-7; 7 bases fit TRBD2. CDR1 and CDR2 (germline): SGHTS, YDEGEE. The V gene end was trimmed by 2 bases and the J gene end by 7 bases; junction bases not matched to a gene: 6. There are 13 residues in the CDR3.

This chain joins TRBV6-4 and TRBJ1-1; 9 nucleotides agree with TRBD1. The V gene end was trimmed by 6 bases and the J gene end by 13 bases; junction bases not matched to a gene: 9. This CDR3 comprises 12 residues. From germline, CDR1 is MRHNA and CDR2 SNTAGT. CDR3 sequence reads: CASSSGQGRVFF. The DNA of the CDR3 is TGTGCCAGCAGCTCGGGACAGGGTCGTGTTTTCTTT.

This chain joins TRBV30 and TRBJ2-1; 11 positions agree with TRBD1. CDR3 size: 16 residues. Germline CDR1 reads GTSNPN; CDR2 reads SVGIG (reference sequence). J gave up 1 base and V 4 bases, and 6 bases lay outside the gene matches. CDR3 DNA sequence: TGTGCCTGGACCTCCGGACAGGGGGCATCCTACAATGAGCAGTTCTTC. As protein: CAWTSGQGASYNEQFF.

The V gene is TRBV18, the J gene TRBJ1-5; D is perhaps TRBD1 (6 bases). V was trimmed by 3 bases and J by 6 bases, leaving 12 bases between them. The CDR3 contains 14 residues. CDR1 and CDR2 from the germline V gene are KGHSH and LQKENI. In DNA, the CDR3 is TGTGCCAGCTCACCCCCGTCAGGGGTTCAGCCCCAGCATTTT. Residues: CASSPPSGVQPQHF. The full variable domain, with the rest looked up from reference TRBV18 and TRBJ1-5, is NAGVMQNPRHLVRRRGQEARLRCSPMKGHSHVYWYRQLPEEGLKFMVYLQKENIIDESGMPKERFSAEFPKEGPSILRIQQVVRGDSAAYFCASSPPSGVQPQHFGDGTRLSIL.

The chain uses TRBV5-8 and TRBJ1-2; 7 bases are shared with TRBD1. The V segment lost 6 bases and the J segment 10 bases; nucleotides outside the gene matches: 9. This CDR3 contains 12 residues. Germline V lookup: CDR1 SGHTS, CDR2 YDEGEE. The CDR3 DNA follows: TGTGCCAGCACCCGACAGGGAGTTTCCTACACCTTC. Translation gives CASTRQGVSYTF.

The chain carries TRBV7-2 and TRBJ2-5; TRBD1 aligns across 7 bases. With 5 bases clipped from V and 2 bases from J, the junction kept 14 bases outside the gene matches. CDR1 and CDR2 from the germline V gene are SGHTA and FQGNSA. This CDR3 contains 17 residues. CDR3 DNA sequence: TGTGCCAGCAGCCCACGGACAGGTGCCCCCACACAAGAGACCCAGTACTTC. This sequence encodes CASSPRTGAPTQETQYF. Full variable domain (rest looked up from reference TRBV7-2 and TRBJ2-5): GAGVSQSPSNKVTEKGKDVELRCDPISGHTALYWYRQSLGQGLEFLIYFQGNSAPDKSGLPSDRFSAERTGGSVSTLTIQRTQQEDSAVYLCASSPRTGAPTQETQYFGPGTRLLVL.

This chain connects TRBV7-2 to TRBJ2-2; 7 nucleotides match TRBD2. This CDR3 region has 15 residues. Germline CDR1 reads SGHTA; CDR2 reads FQGNSA. The V segment lost 9 bases and the J segment 1 base; nucleotides outside the gene matches: 8. The CDR3 loop reads CASLVGLENTGELFF. CDR3 sequence (DNA): TGTGCCAGTTTAGTAGGACTAGAGAACACCGGGGAGCTGTTTTTT.